Following are 23 T cell receptor beta chains from one sample sequenced in a study of T cell changes during pregnancy in multiple sclerosis. The table came from immunoSEQ multiplex PCR; TCRdb's copy has only in-frame clones and leaves some out. This table holds 55,000 to 80,000 clones, about 94% found once. The material was CD8+ T cells from peripheral blood mononuclear cells, obtained in the second trimester of pregnancy. These receptor sequences come from a female donor with multiple sclerosis, enrolled in a pregnancy study.

The rearrangement joins TRBV11-2 to TRBJ2-2; 10 nucleotides agree with TRBD2. This CDR3 spans 15 amino acids. V was clipped by 1 base and J by 5 bases; unmatched bases: 1. Looked up from germline, CDR1 is SGHAT and CDR2 is FQNNGV. CDR3 coding DNA: TGTGCCAGCAGCTTAGTGACTAGCGGGACCGGGGAGCTGTTTTTT. Translating gives CASSLVTSGTGELFF.

In its sample, this clone was seen once. The chain recombines TRBV6-5 with TRBJ2-5; TRBD2 might be the D (5 bases). With 4 bases removed from V and 5 bases from J, the gap between germline ends came to 17 bases. The CDR3 is 15 residues long. The germline V gene encodes CDR1 MNHEY and CDR2 SVGAGI. The DNA for the CDR3 is TGTGCCAGCAGTTCCCTGGACTGGTCGGAGGAGACCCAGTACTTC. Protein: CASSSLDWSEETQYF.

The chain employs TRBV5-6 and TRBJ1-5; tentatively, D is TRBD1 (5 bases). The CDR3 length is 15 residues. Germline CDR1 reads SGHDT; CDR2 reads YYEEEE. V was trimmed by 4 bases and J by 4 bases, leaving 15 bases between them. The CDR3 sequence is CASSPWGGVNQPQHF. The CDR3 bases are TGTGCCAGCAGCCCATGGGGGGGGGTAAATCAGCCCCAGCATTTT.

J is TRBJ2-2 and V is TRBV27; D possibly corresponds to TRBD2 (5 bases). CDR3 length equals 17 residues. The V end lost 4 bases, the J end lost 2 bases, and 17 bases lay between the germline ends. CDR1 is MNHEY, CDR2 SMNVEV, per germline (reference sequence). CDR3 in amino acids: CASSSDNSATNTGELFF. The CDR3 DNA sequence: TGTGCCAGCAGTTCAGACAATAGCGCGACCAACACCGGGGAGCTGTTTTTT.

The chain combines TRBV28 with TRBJ1-5, with D unclear. The CDR3 totals 15 residues. The V end was cut by 3 bases, the J end by 3 bases, with 12 bases between. CDR1 and CDR2 (germline): MDHEN, SYDVKM. This CDR3 is CASSFGTVNNQPQHF. The CDR3 nucleotides read TGTGCCAGCAGTTTTGGAACAGTAAACAATCAGCCCCAGCATTTT.

The sample holds a few counts of this clone. The chain carries TRBV19 and TRBJ1-2; D gene uncertain. Per germline, CDR1 LNHDA and CDR2 SQIVND (reference sequence). V was trimmed by 10 bases and J by 4 bases, leaving 13 bases between them. The CDR3 contains 12 residues. As DNA, the CDR3 is TGTGCCACAGAAACAGATGGCTATGGCTACACCTTC. Amino acids: CATETDGYGYTF. The variable domain in full, completed from reference TRBV19 and TRBJ1-2, reads DGGITQSPKYLFRKEGQNVTLSCEQNLNHDAMYWYRQDPGQGLRLIYYSQIVNDFQKGDIAEGYSVSREKKESFPLTVTSAQKNPTAFYLCATETDGYGYTFGSGTRLTVV.

CDR3 coding DNA: TGTGCCAGCAGCTTGGCTTTCGACAGGGGCCAAGAGACCCAGTACTTC. It encodes CASSLAFDRGQETQYF. The chain couples TRBV5-4 to TRBJ2-5, with TRBD1 matching over 8 bases. The CDR3 has 16 amino acids. After removal of 0 bases from V and 1 base from J, the junction contained 5 bases not matched to a gene. The germline V gene encodes CDR1 SGHNT and CDR2 YYREEE (reference sequence).

This sequence joins TRBV30 and TRBJ1-2, with D unresolved. CDR1 and CDR2 from the germline V gene are GTSNPN and SVGIG (reference sequence). The CDR3 is 13 residues long. V was shortened by 0 bases and J by 6 bases, with 11 bases between the two germline ends. The CDR3 coding sequence is TGTGCCTGGAGTGTCGGGGTATTGGATGGCTACACCTTC. Translated: CAWSVGVLDGYTF.

This clone was detected once. The J gene is TRBJ2-1, the V gene TRBV27; 7 bases line up with TRBD2. The CDR3 sequence is 13 residues long. V dropped 6 bases and J dropped 6; count of bases not matched to a gene: 5. The V gene's germline CDR1 is MNHEY and CDR2 SMNVEV (reference sequence). The CDR3 sequence is CASRGLGLNEQFF. The CDR3, as DNA: TGTGCCAGCAGAGGACTAGGCCTCAATGAGCAGTTCTTC.

The CDR3 region is CAILDRGDYQPQHF. In DNA form, the CDR3 reads TGTGCCATCTTAGACCGGGGAGATTACCAGCCCCAGCATTTT. V and J are TRBV6-1 and TRBJ1-5; no reliable D call. This CDR3 has 14 residues. Germline loops: CDR1 MNHNS, CDR2 SASEGT. Trimming took off 10 bases at V and 7 bases at J, with 20 bases between the two ends.

The chain employs TRBV27 and TRBJ2-3; a weak D match, TRBD1 (5 bases). CDR3 length: 12 residues. Per germline, CDR1 MNHEY and CDR2 SMNVEV (reference sequence). Trimming removed 1 base from V and 11 bases from J, with 10 bases in between. The CDR3: CASSLWGREQYF. The CDR3, as DNA: TGTGCCAGCAGTTTATGGGGCAGAGAGCAGTATTTT.

This chain joins TRBV27 and TRBJ2-5, with TRBD2 as a possible D gene (5 bases). Looked up from germline, CDR1 is MNHEY and CDR2 is SMNVEV (reference sequence). V was cut by 4 bases and J by 5 bases, with 11 bases left in between. The CDR3 is 13 amino acids. CDR3 in amino acids: CASSSGWRETQYF. The CDR3 nucleotides are TGTGCCAGCAGTTCCGGGTGGAGGGAGACCCAGTACTTC.

V gene TRBV4-3 combines with J gene TRBJ2-2, with no clear D. Per the germline V gene, CDR1 is LGHNA and CDR2 is YSLEER. The V and J ends lost 0 bases and 13 bases respectively, with 12 bases between them. The CDR3 loop spans 13 amino acids. Written as DNA, the CDR3 is TGCGCCAGCAGCCAAGAGAGAATTGCAGGGCTGTTTTTT. This sequence encodes CASSQERIAGLFF.

V usage is TRBV21-1 and J usage is TRBJ1-2. TRBV21-1 is noted as a pseudogene. This CDR3 is built from 14 residues. In nucleotides, the CDR3 is TGTGCCAGCAGCAGTCGGACGGGAGACTATGGCTACACCTTC. It is translated as CASSSRTGDYGYTF.

This chain uses TRBV7-2 with TRBJ2-2; 7 bases line up with TRBD1. Per germline, CDR1 SGHTA and CDR2 FQGNSA. Germline trimming cut 11 bases from V and 2 bases from J; bases unmatched to any gene: 5. The CDR3 consists of 13 residues. CDR3 region: CAARGGNTGELFF. The CDR3, as DNA: TGTGCCGCGCGAGGGGGCAACACCGGGGAGCTGTTTTTT.

The gene calls are TRBV6-1 and TRBJ2-1, with 11 nucleotides matching TRBD1. Germline V gene lookup returns CDR1 MNHNS and CDR2 SASEGT. The CDR3 sequence is 12 residues long. Germline trimming cut 5 bases from V and 16 bases from J; bases unmatched to any gene: 7. This chain's CDR3 is CASSLGDRGEFF. For the CDR3, the DNA is TGTGCCAGCAGTTTAGGGGACAGGGGGGAATTCTTC.

As concerns this clone: Germline and junction disagree at one end, which may indicate a read error. This chain links TRBV7-2 with TRBJ2-7; 7 bases are a match to TRBD2. This CDR3 contains 13 residues. Germline V gene data show CDR1 as SGHTA and CDR2 as FQGNSA. As DNA, the CDR3 is TGTGCCAGCAGCTTAGAGGGCGGGAGTCCTCGTTCCTTC. It yields the protein CASSLEGGSPRSF.

This chain joins TRBV9 and TRBJ2-6; 7 bases match TRBD1. Looked up from germline, CDR1 is SGDLS and CDR2 is YYNGEE. With 3 bases clipped from V and 2 bases from J, the junction kept 11 bases outside the gene matches. The CDR3 has 18 residues. In DNA, the CDR3 is TGTGCCAGCAGCGCGGACCGACAGGGACGGGCTGGGGCCAACGTCCTGACTTTC. Protein product: CASSADRQGRAGANVLTF.

This clone was observed once. CDR3 DNA: TGTGCCAGCTCGACCCCGGGACACAGACTCACAGATACGCAGTATTTT. It specifies CASSTPGHRLTDTQYF. The chain recombines TRBV18 with TRBJ2-3; D possibly corresponds to TRBD1 (6 bases). CDR3 length equals 16 residues. V dropped 6 bases and J dropped 2 bases, with 18 bases sitting between them. Germline CDR1 and CDR2: KGHSH and LQKENI.

The genes are TRBV6-4 and TRBJ2-3, with 11 bases lining up with TRBD2. With 2 bases clipped from V and 4 bases from J, the junction kept 2 bases outside the gene matches. There are 15 residues in the CDR3. Germline CDR1 reads MRHNA; CDR2 reads SNTAGT. CDR3 sequence (DNA): TGTGCCAGCAGTGACGAACTAGCGGGAGCAGATACGCAGTATTTT. Translated: CASSDELAGADTQYF.

This sequence joins TRBV13 and TRBJ2-3; D might be TRBD2 (7 bases). V was shortened by 4 bases and J by 0 bases, with 17 bases between the two germline ends. Germline V gene sequence: CDR1 PRHDT, CDR2 FYEKMQ (reference sequence). CDR3 size: 17 residues. The CDR3: CASSSRGGGASTDTQYF. The CDR3 region has the DNA TGTGCCAGCAGCTCCAGGGGTGGGGGGGCAAGCACAGATACGCAGTATTTT.

The V call is TRBV5-6, the J call TRBJ2-7; TRBD2 aligns across 13 bases. After removal of 3 bases from V and 3 bases from J, the junction contained 0 bases not matched to a gene. CDR3 size: 14 residues. Germline assignment: CDR1 SGHDT and CDR2 YYEEEE. CDR3 sequence (DNA): TGTGCCAGCAGCTGGACTAGCGGGAGCTACGAGCAGTACTTC. Its translation is CASSWTSGSYEQYF.

The chain is built from TRBV27 and TRBJ2-2; TRBD1 might be the D (6 bases). This CDR3 has 14 amino acids. From germline, CDR1 is MNHEY and CDR2 SMNVEV (reference sequence). V lost 7 bases, J lost 2 bases, and 11 bases lay in between. The CDR3 DNA follows: TGTGCCAGCACCTTAGGGGGAAACACCGGGGAGCTGTTTTTT. It specifies CASTLGGNTGELFF.